This record concerns one T cell receptor beta chain sequence. Antigen unknown. Some clones are missing from TCRdb's copy, which holds only in-frame ones; the method was immunoSEQ multiplex PCR. The table lists 150,000 to 200,000 clones, about 94% of them singletons. Germline CDR1 reads MDHEN; CDR2 reads SYDVKM. This CDR3 is 12 amino acids long. V shed 4 bases and J shed 6 bases, with 7 bases lying between them. This sample was taken from a study of T cell responses to AZD1222 COVID-19 vaccine. On the study more broadly: Second doses at about 4 or about 12 weeks were pooled. The study, taken as a whole, reports: Two AZD1222 administrations were followed by greater Spike-specific TCR breadth and depth. Most donors were white British, females outnumbered males, and clonal diversity was possibly underestimated. Every sample of the repertoires postdated the peak T cell response.

This clonotype was obtained from an adult in good health. The material was peripheral blood, obtained on day 0 of AZD1222 vaccination. The chain joins TRBV28 to TRBJ2-1, with D uncertain. The CDR3 DNA is TGTGCCAGCAGTTCCCCGTTCAATGAGCAGTTCTTC. Amino acid sequence: CASSSPFNEQFF.